A selection of T cell receptor beta chains follows, all from one sample in a study of cytomegalovirus exposure and HLA in healthy donors. Using immunoSEQ multiplex PCR, the repertoire was profiled, and TCRdb retains in-frame clones only, with some absent. The sample carries 160,000 or so clones, roughly 79% recorded once. Sequencing was carried out using PBMCs. The receptor source for this set is a man in his forties in good health and CMV-seronegative. Each CDR3 is given with its conserved first and last residue. A D gene is named only where the DNA matches it firmly. Not all rows give a size; the values are once, few, many and, for expanded clones, a class.

>17|.|TRBV10-3|.|TRBJ2-1
CAISPEVGLSSYNEQFF
TGTGCCATCAGTCCCGAGGTGGGTCTGTCCTCCTACAATGAGCAGTTCTTC
>15|few|TRBV15|.|TRBJ2-7
CATSRDPHSSYEQYF
TGTGCCACCAGCAGAGATCCACACAGCTCCTACGAGCAGTACTTC
>15|.|TRBV10-1|.|TRBJ1-1
CASSERSASGTEAFF
TGCGCCAGCAGTGAAAGGTCAGCTTCGGGCACTGAAGCTTTCTTT
>15|.|TRBV6-6|.|TRBJ2-1
CASFRGIYTYNEQFF
TGTGCCAGCTTTAGGGGGATCTATACCTACAATGAGCAGTTCTTC
>14|.|TRBV2|TRBD1|TRBJ2-7
CASRGTGGFYEQYF
TGTGCCAGCAGAGGGACAGGGGGCTTCTACGAGCAGTACTTC
>13|.|TRBV29-1|TRBD2|TRBJ2-5
CSALSGIQETQYF
TGCAGCGCCCTTAGCGGGATCCAAGAGACCCAGTACTTC
>13|.|TRBV18|.|TRBJ1-2
CASSQGLDYGYTF
TGTGCCAGCTCACAGGGGCTCGACTATGGCTACACCTTC
>16|.|TRBV5-1|TRBD2|TRBJ2-5
CASSPGTSGMQETQYF
TGCGCCAGCAGCCCCGGGACTAGCGGCATGCAAGAGACCCAGTACTTC
>15|.|TRBV4-1|.|TRBJ2-3
CASSPNRGSTDTQYF
TGCGCCAGCAGCCCTAACAGAGGGTCCACAGATACGCAGTATTTT
>16|.|TRBV18|TRBD1|TRBJ1-2
CASSPTGTGEKYGYTF
TGTGCCAGCTCACCTACCGGGACAGGGGAAAAATATGGCTACACCTTC
>13|.|TRBV2|.|TRBJ1-2
CASAMLNRAGYTF
TGTGCCAGCGCCATGTTGAACAGGGCCGGCTACACCTTC
>13|once|TRBV7-9|.|TRBJ2-5
CASSQDSEETQYF
TGTGCCAGCAGCCAAGACAGCGAAGAGACCCAGTACTTC
>14|once|TRBV7-9|TRBD1|TRBJ1-4
CASSPGTGDEKLFF
TGTGCCAGCAGCCCAGGGACAGGGGATGAAAAACTGTTTTTT
>15|.|TRBV11-2|TRBD2|TRBJ2-7
CASSLGTSRRYEQYF
TGTGCCAGCAGCTTAGGGACTAGCAGGAGGTACGAGCAGTACTTC
>16|.|TRBV2|.|TRBJ2-3
CASSVVAEISTDTQYF
TGTGCCAGCAGTGTTGTGGCGGAGATTTCCACAGATACGCAGTATTTT
>14|.|TRBV6-1|.|TRBJ2-1
CASGGGVFYNEQFF
TGTGCCAGCGGGGGCGGTGTTTTCTACAATGAGCAGTTCTTC
>14|.|TRBV27|TRBD1|TRBJ1-2
CASSSRDRPRGYTF
TGTGCCAGCAGTTCCCGGGACAGGCCCCGCGGCTACACCTTC
>13|.|TRBV27|.|TRBJ2-2
CASSTRGTGELFF
TGTGCCAGCTCTACTCGAGGGACCGGGGAGCTGTTTTTT
>13|.|TRBV28|TRBD2|TRBJ2-7
CATGGGIPYEQYF
TGTGCCACGGGGGGGGGAATACCCTACGAGCAGTACTTC
>16|.|TRBV11-2|TRBD1|TRBJ1-2
CASSLAQQVTGNGYTF
TGTGCCAGCAGCTTAGCCCAGCAAGTGACAGGGAATGGCTACACCTTC
>13|.|TRBV27|.|TRBJ1-5
CASSTDRISAQHF
TGTGCCAGCAGTACCGACAGGATCTCGGCCCAGCATTTT
>15|.|TRBV6-6|TRBD1|TRBJ1-5
CASRQTGGWDQPQHF
TGTGCCAGCAGACAAACAGGGGGCTGGGATCAGCCCCAGCATTTT
>18|.|TRBV6-1|TRBD1|TRBJ2-6
CASSEVGQGKSGANVLTF
TGTGCCAGCAGTGAAGTGGGACAGGGGAAGTCTGGGGCCAACGTCCTGACTTTC
>15|.|TRBV7-2|TRBD2|TRBJ2-1
CASSSGLAGKNEQFF
TGTGCCAGCAGCTCTGGACTAGCGGGCAAAAATGAGCAGTTCTTC
>14|.|TRBV6-1|TRBD1|TRBJ2-1
CASSQAGGPNEQFF
TGTGCCAGCAGTCAGGCAGGGGGCCCCAATGAGCAGTTCTTC
>15|.|TRBV2|.|TRBJ1-2
CASRAMTEANYGYTF
TGTGCCAGCCGGGCCATGACAGAGGCTAACTATGGCTACACCTTC
>18|.|TRBV7-9|.|TRBJ1-1
CASSLGRGGEGTNTEAFF
TGTGCCAGCAGCTTAGGGAGAGGGGGGGAGGGGACGAACACTGAAGCTTTCTTT
>17|.|TRBV15|.|TRBJ2-2
CATSRDPHEENTGELFF
TGTGCCACCAGCAGAGATCCACATGAGGAGAACACCGGGGAGCTGTTTTTT
>13|once|TRBV9|.|TRBJ2-5
CASSRGVQETQYF
TGTGCCAGCAGCCGCGGCGTGCAAGAGACCCAGTACTTC
>14|.|TRBV5-1|TRBD1|TRBJ2-3
CASSLVGGSDTQYF
TGCGCCAGCAGCTTGGTAGGGGGCTCAGATACGCAGTATTTT
>15|.|TRBV28|TRBD1|TRBJ1-1
CASSLTRDSYTEAFF
TGTGCCAGCAGTTTGACCCGGGACAGCTACACTGAAGCTTTCTTT
>14|.|TRBV27|.|TRBJ2-7
CASSSTGDYYEQYF
TGTGCCAGCAGTTCGACGGGAGACTACTACGAGCAGTACTTC
>15|.|TRBV6-6|TRBD1|TRBJ1-2
CASSSPGQKYYGYTF
TGTGCCAGCAGTTCACCGGGACAGAAGTACTATGGCTACACCTTC
>16|once|TRBV15|TRBD1|TRBJ2-7
CATSRGRDRGSYEQYF
TGTGCCACCAGCAGAGGCCGGGACAGAGGATCCTACGAGCAGTACTTC
>14|.|TRBV7-3|.|TRBJ2-3
CASSQNGMADTQYF
TGTGCCAGCAGCCAAAACGGGATGGCAGATACGCAGTATTTT
>13|.|TRBV27|.|TRBJ1-2
CASSSPGGNGYTF
TGTGCCAGCAGTTCCCCGGGGGGGAATGGCTACACCTTC